The T cell receptor beta chain described here comes from a study of blood T cell repertoires in COVID-19. Study-wide context: T cells, B-cell-depleted T cells, or PBMCs supplied cDNA or gDNA.

In the authors' methods: Reference gene primer amplification yielded estimated nucleated cell counts. Repertoires were generated with immunoSEQ multiplex PCR, while TCRdb's copy carries only in-frame clones and drops some. For V, J and clone size, that table is used; D and trimming come from the DNA. The table lists over 200,000 clones, about 90% of them singletons. Recruits, aged roughly 18 to 90 years, lived in approximately 26 US areas. Clinical histories supplied by participants themselves formed the basis of cohort assignment. Germline assignment: CDR1 MNHEY and CDR2 SMNVEV (reference sequence). Between the trimmed V and J ends, which lost 6 bases and 0 bases, there was a span of 12 bases. The CDR3 has 15 residues.

V usage is TRBV27 and J usage is TRBJ1-5; D might be TRBD1 (6 bases). This clonotype originated in a human donor in a cohort exposed to, infected with or recovered from COVID-19 (not recorded which). The donor label of this sample is uncertain. The sample comprised PBMCs or T cells enriched from blood (not recorded which). CDR3 nucleotide sequence: TGTGCCAGCAGGGACAGCTGGTATAGCAATCAGCCCCAGCATTTT. Translating it yields CASRDSWYSNQPQHF.